The 19 T cell receptor beta chains below all came from one sample that was sequenced in a study of shared clonotypes between healthy human individuals. TCRdb's table, derived via immunoSEQ multiplex PCR, lists solely in-frame clones and lacks some. Here the sample spans around 1,000,000 clones, 77% being singletons. The sample taken for sequencing was memory CD4+ T cells from PBMCs. Subset here: CD45RA-negative fraction. Every receptor here comes from a man aged 18 to 29 in good health. Some clones in this sample may be carry-over from other donors' samples.

Worth noting for this clone: The likely explanation is a read error, given a far larger clone one base away. This sample also contains other DNA sequences that code for the same CDR3. The chain joins TRBV7-9 to TRBJ1-1; D remains ambiguous. Trimming took 0 bases from V and 3 from J, leaving 8 bases between them. Germline V lookup: CDR1 SEHNR, CDR2 FQNEAQ (reference sequence). The CDR3 consists of 14 residues. The CDR3 loop is CASSLAGSHTEAFF. The DNA for the CDR3 is TGTGCCAGCAGCTTAGCTGGCAGCCACACTGAAGCTTTCTTT.

The chain recombines TRBV7-2 with TRBJ2-3; D might be TRBD2 (6 bases). CDR1 is SGHTA, CDR2 FQGNSA, per germline. The ends were cut back, 6 bases at V and 6 bases at J, with 13 bases in the middle. This CDR3 comprises 13 residues. This CDR3 reads CASSWTGEDTQYF. The CDR3 nucleotides read TGTGCCAGCAGTTGGACGGGGGAGGATACGCAGTATTTT.

The genes are TRBV5-1 and TRBJ2-7; a possible D gene is TRBD2 (6 bases). With 3 bases removed from V and 6 bases from J, the gap between germline ends came to 19 bases. This CDR3 has 15 amino acids. The germline CDR1 and CDR2 sequences are SGHRS and YFSETQ. The CDR3, as DNA: TGCGCCAGCAGCTCTGGCGGGGCAGGCCCTCGCGAGCAGTACTTC. This sequence encodes CASSSGGAGPREQYF.

This chain uses TRBV19 with TRBJ2-6; 10 nucleotides align to TRBD1. Per germline, CDR1 LNHDA and CDR2 SQIVND (reference sequence). The CDR3 sequence is 16 residues long. Germline trimming cut 5 bases from V and 0 bases from J; bases unmatched to any gene: 1. The CDR3, as DNA: TGTGCCAGTAGTGACAGGGGGCACTCTGGGGCCAACGTCCTGACTTTC. Translated, it gives CASSDRGHSGANVLTF.

V gene TRBV10-2 combines with J gene TRBJ2-6, with D perhaps given as TRBD1 or TRBD2 (5 bases each). CDR1 WSHSY and CDR2 SAAADI come from the germline V gene. Trimming removed 6 bases at V and 0 bases at J, with 15 bases between. The CDR3 is made up of 17 amino acids. For the CDR3, the DNA is TGCGCCAGCAGGGACTGGTCAGGGAACTCTGGGGCCAACGTCCTGACTTTC. Amino acid sequence: CASRDWSGNSGANVLTF.

This clone showed up just a few times. The chain joins TRBV29-1 to TRBJ2-7, with D possibly matching TRBD2 (6 bases). V lost 4 bases to trimming and J lost 1 base, with 17 bases between them. Germline assignment: CDR1 SQVTM and CDR2 ANQGSEA. The CDR3 extends over 15 amino acids. DNA for the CDR3: TGCAGCGTTGGGGGGGAAACCCTTAGTTCCTACGAGCAGTACTTC. Protein product: CSVGGETLSSYEQYF.

This sequence joins TRBV18 and TRBJ2-3; no firm D call. The CDR3 contains 14 residues. The germline V gene encodes CDR1 KGHSH and CDR2 LQKENI. Deletions cut 2 bases from V and 4 bases from J, with 10 bases between. The CDR3 loop reads CASSPIQAADTQYF. Here the CDR3 DNA reads TGTGCCAGCTCACCAATCCAGGCGGCAGATACGCAGTATTTT.

The CDR3 sequence is CASSFRLAGVSEQYF. The CDR3 DNA reads as TGTGCCAGCAGTTTCCGACTAGCGGGAGTTTCCGAGCAGTACTTC. The chain has TRBV28 and TRBJ2-7; 12 bases agree with TRBD2. The CDR3 extends over 15 amino acids. Germline assignment: CDR1 MDHEN and CDR2 SYDVKM. V dropped 3 bases and J dropped 6; count of bases not matched to a gene: 6.

This clone was seen more than once but under ten times. The same CDR3 is also encoded by other DNA sequences in this sample. The chain links TRBV10-3 to TRBJ2-3; no reliable D call. The germline V gene has CDR1 ENHRY and CDR2 SYGVKD. V lost 0 bases and J 6 bases, leaving 4 bases between the germline ends. The CDR3 is 12 residues long. The CDR3 is CAISESADTQYF. CDR3 nucleotide sequence: TGTGCCATCAGTGAGTCGGCGGATACGCAGTATTTT.

The chain carries TRBV6-5 and TRBJ1-1; 7 nucleotides line up with TRBD1. The CDR3 is 15 amino acids. Germline CDR1 reads MNHEY; CDR2 reads SVGAGI. J gave up 1 base and V 4 bases, and 6 bases lay outside the gene matches. CDR3 sequence (DNA): TGTGCCAGCAGTTCATTGGACAGGAGGAACACTGAAGCTTTCTTT. This sequence encodes CASSSLDRRNTEAFF.

This clone was found many times. The chain combines TRBV5-8 with TRBJ2-5, with a tentative D call TRBD1 (6 bases). This CDR3 is 13 amino acids long. The germline gives CDR1 SGHTS, CDR2 YDEGEE. V gave up 2 bases and J gave up 9 bases, with 14 bases separating them. In DNA, the CDR3 is TGTGCCAGCAGCTTTGGGGCAGGGGATGCCCAGTACTTC. Translating gives CASSFGAGDAQYF. Together with reference TRBV5-8 and TRBJ2-5, the CDR3 gives the full variable domain: EAGVTQSPTHLIKTRGQQATLRCSPISGHTSVYWYQQALGLGLQFLLWYDEGEERNRGNFPPRFSGRQFPNYSSELNVNALELEDSALYLCASSFGAGDAQYFGPGTRLLVL.

The chain is built from TRBV13 and TRBJ2-1; tentative D call: TRBD1 (6 bases). V lost 0 bases, J lost 0 bases, and 15 bases lay in between. Germline V gene data show CDR1 as PRHDT and CDR2 as FYEKMQ (reference sequence). The CDR3 length is 18 residues. CDR3 bases: TGTGCCAGCAGCTTAGGGGGGGCTGTCATCCCCTCCTACAATGAGCAGTTCTTC. Its translation is CASSLGGAVIPSYNEQFF.

This clone occurred once. The same CDR3 can be traced to other DNA sequences in this sample. This chain joins TRBV19 and TRBJ1-2; D unresolved. This CDR3 region has 12 residues. The ends were cut back, 7 bases at V and 2 bases at J, with 8 bases in the middle. The germline V gene has CDR1 LNHDA and CDR2 SQIVND (reference sequence). CDR3 sequence reads: CASTRGNYGYTF. CDR3 DNA: TGTGCCAGTACTCGGGGAAACTATGGCTACACCTTC. The variable domain in full, with the rest retrieved from reference TRBV19 and TRBJ1-2, is DGGITQSPKYLFRKEGQNVTLSCEQNLNHDAMYWYRQDPGQGLRLIYYSQIVNDFQKGDIAEGYSVSREKKESFPLTVTSAQKNPTAFYLCASTRGNYGYTFGSGTRLTVV.

This chain uses TRBV5-6 with TRBJ2-4, with a possible D match to TRBD2 (6 bases). The CDR3 is 17 residues long. Germline-derived CDR1 and CDR2 are SGHDT and YYEEEE. Trimming removed 5 bases at V and 2 bases at J, with 20 bases between. CDR3 coding DNA: TGTGCCAGCAGTCCTATGGGCGCGGGACCCTCCAAAAACATTCAGTACTTC. Protein: CASSPMGAGPSKNIQYF. Supplemented by reference TRBV5-6 and TRBJ2-4, the full variable domain reads DAGVTQSPTHLIKTRGQQVTLRCSPKSGHDTVSWYQQALGQGPQFIFQYYEEEERQRGNFPDRFSGHQFPNYSSELNVNALLLGDSALYLCASSPMGAGPSKNIQYFGAGTRLSVL.

The chain recombines TRBV28 with TRBJ1-2; the match to TRBD1 covers 7 bases. Germline V gene sequence: CDR1 MDHEN, CDR2 SYDVKM. The V and J ends lost 10 bases and 0 bases, in that order; junction bases with no gene match: 8. The CDR3 is 14 residues long. CDR3 nucleotides: TGTGCCATCAAGGGGACAGCAGCTAACTATGGCTACACCTTC. As protein: CAIKGTAANYGYTF.

This clone was recorded only once. This chain uses TRBV7-8 with TRBJ1-1; no clear D. From germline, CDR1 is SGHVS and CDR2 FQNEAQ. Trimming cost V 1 base and J 3 bases, with 9 bases left between them. The length of the CDR3 is 14 residues. The CDR3 region has the DNA TGTGCCAGCAGCTTAGAACGGGCCGACACTGAAGCTTTCTTT. Encoded protein: CASSLERADTEAFF.

V and J are TRBV27 and TRBJ2-6; tentative D call: TRBD2 (7 bases). The V end lost 7 bases, the J end lost 0 bases, and 19 bases lay between the germline ends. Germline V gene lookup returns CDR1 MNHEY and CDR2 SMNVEV (reference sequence). The CDR3 runs to 18 residues. The CDR3 coding sequence is TGTGCCAGCACCAGAAGGGGGGGACTCCGCTCTGGGGCCAACGTCCTGACTTTC. Protein: CASTRRGGLRSGANVLTF. Variable domain in full (rest from reference TRBV27 and TRBJ2-6): EAQVTQNPRYLITVTGKKLTVTCSQNMNHEYMSWYRQDPGLGLRQIYYSMNVEVTDKGDVPEGYKVSRKEKRNFPLILESPSPNQTSLYFCASTRRGGLRSGANVLTFGAGSRLTVL.

In the case of this clone: A much larger clone is a single base away; this may be a read error. The rearrangement joins TRBV4-1 to TRBJ2-5; tentatively, D is TRBD2 (6 bases). V was trimmed by 4 bases and J by 0 bases, leaving 18 bases between them. Looked up from germline, CDR1 is MGHRA and CDR2 is YSYEKL. The CDR3 runs 17 residues. CDR3 sequence: CASSRDPTRSYQETQYF. CDR3 DNA sequence: TGCGCCAGCAGCCGAGACCCGACTAGATCGTACCAAGAGACCCAGTACTTC.

This chain connects TRBV28 to TRBJ2-1; a weak D match, TRBD2 (5 bases). Germline V CDR1 and CDR2: MDHEN, SYDVKM. V dropped 4 bases and J dropped 7 bases, with 8 bases sitting between them. The CDR3 extends over 12 amino acids. The CDR3 spells CASSSGSNEQFF. As DNA, the CDR3 is TGTGCCAGCAGTTCGGGGAGTAATGAGCAGTTCTTC.